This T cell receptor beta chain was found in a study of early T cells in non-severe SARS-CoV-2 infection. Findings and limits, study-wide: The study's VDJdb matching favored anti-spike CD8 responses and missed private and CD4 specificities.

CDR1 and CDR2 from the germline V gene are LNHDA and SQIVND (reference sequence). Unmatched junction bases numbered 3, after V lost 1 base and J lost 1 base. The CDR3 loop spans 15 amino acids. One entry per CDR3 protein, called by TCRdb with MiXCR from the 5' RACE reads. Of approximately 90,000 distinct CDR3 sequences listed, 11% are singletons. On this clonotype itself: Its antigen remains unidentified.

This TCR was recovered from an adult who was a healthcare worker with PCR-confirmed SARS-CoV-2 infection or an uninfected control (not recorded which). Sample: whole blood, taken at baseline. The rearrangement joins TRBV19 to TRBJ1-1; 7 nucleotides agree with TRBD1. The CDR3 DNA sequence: TGTGCCAGTAGTATAGCCGGGACAGCGAACACTGAAGCTTTCTTT. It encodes CASSIAGTANTEAFF.